This T cell receptor (beta chain) stems from a study of blood T cell repertoires in COVID-19. Study context: The study drew acute and convalescent COVID-19 samples from the United States, Italy and Spain.

Germline assignment: CDR1 MGHRA and CDR2 YSYEKL. This CDR3 spans 18 amino acids. V lost 1 base to trimming and J lost 3 bases; unmatched junction nucleotides: 7. The Seattle site enrolled patients during active infection and followed them longitudinally. TCRdb keeps only in-frame clones here, not all; method: immunoSEQ multiplex PCR. The table includes 150,000 to 170,000 clones, 83% detected once. The material sequenced was peripheral blood. The TCR comes from a woman in her fifties or sixties with COVID-19, enrolled during active disease. This rearrangement joins TRBV4-1 to TRBJ2-1, with 12 nucleotides matching TRBD2. CDR3 in DNA: TGCGCCAGCAGCCAAGTAGACATGGGACTAGCGGGCTACAATGAGCAGTTCTTC. This translates into CASSQVDMGLAGYNEQFF.